These 19 T cell receptor beta chains share one sample of origin, sequenced in a study of Graves' ophthalmopathy and Graves' hyperthyroidism. Transcripts of RNA were the source for amplifying TCR beta CDR3 regions. Amplification began with first-round RT-PCR using HTBI primers, then second-round multiplex PCR was performed. In TCRdb, the multiplex PCR reads were re-called with MiXCR into one record per CDR3 protein. This sample has a few hundred thousand distinct CDR3 sequences, with 15% to 20% found just once. The sample comprised peripheral blood. The receptors shown here come from an adult man with Graves' ophthalmopathy.

This clonotype was counted at least ten times. The chain combines TRBV6-2 or TRBV6-3 with TRBJ1-1; D is uncertain. Germline loops: CDR1 MNHEY, CDR2 SVGEGT. This CDR3 comprises 13 residues. Trimming left V 2 bases short and J 8 bases short, with 12 bases between. The CDR3: CASSYRHQYEAFF. Written as DNA, the CDR3 is TGTGCCAGCAGTTACCGGCACCAATACGAAGCTTTCTTT.

This clonotype was seen more than once but under ten times. The chain combines TRBV4-1 with TRBJ1-2; D is undetermined. Germline V gene sequence: CDR1 MGHRA, CDR2 YSYEKL. The CDR3 is 17 residues long. The V end lost 2 bases, the J end lost 7 bases, and 23 bases lay between the germline ends. The CDR3 is CASSQSLLHVPLGGYTF. DNA for the CDR3: TGCGCCAGCAGCCAAAGCCTCCTACATGTCCCCCTCGGTGGCTACACCTTC.

This clonotype was observed a handful of times. The chain uses TRBV20-1 and TRBJ2-7; 8 bases match TRBD2. The J segment lost 6 bases and the V segment lost 3 bases, leaving 19 bases of the junction unmatched. The germline V gene encodes CDR1 DFQATT and CDR2 SNEGSKA (reference sequence). The CDR3 is 17 amino acids. The CDR3 is CSARRVISGIETLEQYF. The CDR3 DNA follows: TGCAGTGCTAGGAGGGTCATTAGCGGGATCGAAACTCTCGAGCAGTACTTC.

In the case of this clonotype: A much more abundant neighbour one base away suggests this may be a read error. The genes are TRBV20-1 and TRBJ2-4; no clear D. CDR1 is DFQATT, CDR2 SNEGSKA, per germline (reference sequence). This CDR3 comprises 13 residues. The CDR3 loop reads CSATERAKKIQYF. Here the CDR3 DNA reads TGCAGTGCCACGGAGCGAGCCAAAAAAATTCAGTACTTC.

The sample holds many counts of this clonotype. The chain carries TRBV20-1 and TRBJ2-5; TRBD2 matches at 12 bases. Germline CDR1 reads DFQATT; CDR2 reads SNEGSKA (reference sequence). The CDR3 loop spans 16 amino acids. The trim removed 6 bases at V and 1 base at J, leaving 9 bases unmatched. The CDR3 loop is CSAFTGTSGSQETQYF. CDR3 nucleotides: TGCAGTGCCTTCACCGGGACTAGCGGGTCCCAAGAGACCCAGTACTTC.

In its sample, this clonotype was seen many times. V and J are TRBV6-2 or TRBV6-3 and TRBJ1-3, with TRBD1 identical over 7 bases. Trimming took 2 bases from V and 8 from J; bases not matched to a gene: 18. From germline, CDR1 is MNHEY and CDR2 SVGEGT. This CDR3 has 18 amino acids. Here the CDR3 reads CASSYGADRARLWDTIYF. In nucleotides, the CDR3 is TGTGCCAGCAGTTACGGGGCCGACAGGGCTCGCCTTTGGGACACCATATATTTT.

This clonotype was recorded many times. The V and J genes are TRBV24-1 and TRBJ2-2, with D possibly called TRBD1 or TRBD2 (5 bases each). The CDR3 length is 16 residues. The germline V gene encodes CDR1 KGHDR and CDR2 SFDVKD. Between the trimmed V and J ends, which lost 3 bases and 5 bases, there was a span of 15 bases. The CDR3 DNA follows: TGTGCCACCAGTGATACAAGGTCGGGGCCGACCGGGGAGCTGTTTTTT. This codes for CATSDTRSGPTGELFF.

The CDR3: CASSFQYNSPLHF. In DNA form, the CDR3 reads TGTGCCAGCAGTTTCCAGTATAATTCACCCCTCCACTTT. The genes are TRBV12-3 or TRBV12-4 and TRBJ1-6; D is uncertain. Trimming left V 3 bases short and J 4 bases short, with 4 bases between. CDR3 length: 13 amino acids.

This clonotype was seen repeatedly, ten times or more. The chain carries TRBV5-6 and TRBJ2-7; 8 positions match TRBD2. The ends lost 4 bases at V and 6 bases at J; junction bases unmatched: 9. This CDR3 comprises 14 residues. CDR1 SGHDT and CDR2 YYEEEE come from the germline V gene. The CDR3 sequence: CASSLLGLASEQYF. CDR3 DNA: TGTGCCAGCAGCCTATTAGGACTAGCTTCCGAGCAGTACTTC.

This clonotype was observed at least ten times. V usage is TRBV5-6 and J usage is TRBJ2-3; the D is unclear. CDR3 length: 15 amino acids. Germline assignment: CDR1 SGHDT and CDR2 YYEEEE. V gave up 4 bases and J gave up 6 bases, with 18 bases separating them. The CDR3, as DNA: TGTGCCAGCAGCGAGGTGGGCAGAACACATGATACGCAGTATTTT. It encodes CASSEVGRTHDTQYF.

In this sample, this clonotype turned up many times. The J gene is TRBJ2-4, the V gene TRBV20-1, with D uncertain. Per germline, CDR1 DFQATT and CDR2 SNEGSKA (reference sequence). The CDR3 is made up of 16 amino acids. Trimming took 7 bases from V and 0 from J, leaving 19 bases between them. Written as DNA, the CDR3 is TGCAGTGTTAAGAGTAACCATCTCCTAGCCAAAAACATTCAGTACTTC. This gives the protein CSVKSNHLLAKNIQYF.

This clonotype was observed many times. This chain links TRBV7-2 with TRBJ1-5, with D unclear. The CDR3 is 13 amino acids. Trimming removed 4 bases at V and 7 bases at J, with 11 bases between. The germline V gene has CDR1 SGHTA and CDR2 FQGNSA. The CDR3 coding sequence is TGTGCCAGCAGCTCACTAAGACAACAGCCCCAGCATTTT. It specifies CASSSLRQQPQHF.

This clonotype was seen ten or more times. The chain combines TRBV19 with TRBJ2-5; tentatively, D is TRBD1 or TRBD2 (5 bases each). The CDR3 spans 15 residues. Germline V gene lookup returns CDR1 LNHDA and CDR2 SQIVND (reference sequence). The V end was cut by 6 bases, the J end by 4 bases, with 18 bases between. CDR3 sequence reads: CASSEGWGRAETQYF. The CDR3 region has the DNA TGTGCCAGTAGCGAAGGGTGGGGGAGAGCAGAGACCCAGTACTTC.

This clonotype was seen many times. This chain joins TRBV27 and TRBJ1-1; no firm D call. This CDR3 contains 13 residues. The germline V gene encodes CDR1 MNHEY and CDR2 SMNVEV (reference sequence). V was pared by 5 bases and J by 2 bases, with 9 bases between. The CDR3 coding sequence is TGTGCCAGCAGTCCCCTGGGTAACACTGAAGCTTTCTTT. Translated, it gives CASSPLGNTEAFF.

With respect to this clonotype: A much larger clone is a single base away; this may be a read error. The CDR3 is CVSSLASGGPETQYF. CDR3 nucleotides: TGCGTCAGCAGCTTGGCTAGCGGGGGGCCCGAGACCCAGTACTTC. The V and J genes are TRBV5-1 and TRBJ2-5, with 11 bases identical to TRBD2. This CDR3 comprises 15 residues. Per germline, CDR1 SGHRS and CDR2 YFSETQ.

The rearrangement uses TRBV10-3 and TRBJ2-5; D might be TRBD2 (5 bases). CDR3 length: 13 residues. Trimming removed 2 bases from V and 1 base from J, with 5 bases in between. The germline CDR1 and CDR2 sequences are ENHRY and SYGVKD. This CDR3 reads CAISERGQETQYF. The CDR3 nucleotides are TGTGCCATCAGTGAGCGGGGCCAAGAGACCCAGTACTTC.

The chain joins TRBV5-1 to TRBJ1-5, with a possible D match to TRBD1 (5 bases). Deletions cut 4 bases from V and 6 bases from J, with 11 bases between. The CDR3 extends over 13 amino acids. Germline lookup yields CDR1 SGHRS and CDR2 YFSETQ. CDR3 region: CASSPGTGQPQHF. DNA for the CDR3: TGCGCCAGCAGCCCCGGGACCGGTCAGCCCCAGCATTTT.

This clonotype was seen ten or more times. J is TRBJ1-5 and V is TRBV10-1; D is ambiguous. Germline assignment: CDR1 WNHNN and CDR2 SYGVQD (reference sequence). This CDR3 comprises 18 residues. The ends were cut back, 7 bases at V and 0 bases at J, with 22 bases in the middle. The CDR3: CASIGPGPPSYSNQPQHF. The CDR3 region has the DNA TGCGCCAGCATTGGACCGGGCCCTCCGTCTTATAGCAATCAGCCCCAGCATTTT.

This clonotype was counted at least ten times. The rearrangement uses TRBV18 and TRBJ1-2, with D unresolved. V gave up 6 bases and J gave up 0 bases, with 11 bases separating them. The CDR3 contains 14 residues. Germline V CDR1 and CDR2: KGHSH, LQKENI. The CDR3, as DNA: TGTGCCAGCTCTTTACAGCTATCTAACTATGGCTACACCTTC. This codes for CASSLQLSNYGYTF. The whole variable domain, remainder taken from reference TRBV18 and TRBJ1-2, is NAGVMQNPRHLVRRRGQEARLRCSPMKGHSHVYWYRQLPEEGLKFMVYLQKENIIDESGMPKERFSAEFPKEGPSILRIQQVVRGDSAAYFCASSLQLSNYGYTFGSGTRLTVV.